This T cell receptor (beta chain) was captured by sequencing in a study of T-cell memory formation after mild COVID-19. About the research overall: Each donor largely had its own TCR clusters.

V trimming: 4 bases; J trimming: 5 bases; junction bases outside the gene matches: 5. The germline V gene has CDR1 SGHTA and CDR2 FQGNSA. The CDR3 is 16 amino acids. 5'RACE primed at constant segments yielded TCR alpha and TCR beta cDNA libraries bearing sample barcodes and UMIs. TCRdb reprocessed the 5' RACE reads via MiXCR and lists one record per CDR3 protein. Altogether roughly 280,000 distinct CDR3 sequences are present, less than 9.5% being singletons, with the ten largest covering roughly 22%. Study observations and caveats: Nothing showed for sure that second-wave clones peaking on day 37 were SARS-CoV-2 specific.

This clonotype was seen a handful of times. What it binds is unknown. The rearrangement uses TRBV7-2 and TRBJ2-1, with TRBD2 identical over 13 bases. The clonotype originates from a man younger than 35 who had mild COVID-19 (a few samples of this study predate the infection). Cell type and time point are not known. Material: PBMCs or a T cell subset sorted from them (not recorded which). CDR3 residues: CASSSTSGGTHNEQFF. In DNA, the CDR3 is TGTGCCAGCAGCTCGACTAGCGGGGGGACTCACAATGAGCAGTTCTTC.